The 8 T cell receptor beta chains below come from one sample, sequenced in a study of T cell repertoires in cytomegalovirus infection. TCRdb re-called the reads through MiXCR, storing one row per CDR3 protein. Here the sample spans 450,000 to 650,000 distinct CDR3 sequences, about 25% being singletons. The specimen was PBMCs. These receptors originate from a human donor in good health (CMV status not recorded). Some clones in this sample may be carry-over from other donors' samples.

This clonotype was seen at least ten times. CDR3 sequence: CASSPGISYNEQFF. In DNA, the CDR3 is TGTGCCAGCAGCCCCGGGATCTCCTACAATGAGCAGTTCTTC. The chain recombines TRBV7-2 with TRBJ2-1; maybe TRBD2 (5 bases). V gave up 5 bases and J gave up 0 bases, with 8 bases separating them. The CDR3 consists of 14 residues. The germline V gene encodes CDR1 SGHTA and CDR2 FQGNSA. The full variable domain, with the rest looked up from reference TRBV7-2 and TRBJ2-1, is GAGVSQSPSNKVTEKGKDVELRCDPISGHTALYWYRQSLGQGLEFLIYFQGNSAPDKSGLPSDRFSAERTGGSVSTLTIQRTQQEDSAVYLCASSPGISYNEQFFGPGTRLTVL.

CDR3 residues: CSACPPAGPEQFF. CDR3 nucleotide sequence: TGCAGTGCCTGCCCCCCCGCCGGGCCTGAGCAGTTCTTC. This chain links TRBV20-1 with TRBJ2-1; D is undetermined. Trimming pared 6 bases from V and 9 bases from J, leaving 18 bases between. The CDR3 extends over 13 amino acids. Germline V gives CDR1 DFQATT, CDR2 SNEGSKA (reference sequence).

This sequence joins TRBV27 and TRBJ2-3, with D possibly matching TRBD2 (6 bases). CDR3 size: 17 residues. The germline V and J ends were trimmed by 6 bases and 4 bases, with 23 bases remaining between them. Looked up from germline, CDR1 is MNHEY and CDR2 is SMNVEV (reference sequence). The CDR3 sequence: CASSSRRVAVGADTQYF. DNA of the CDR3: TGTGCCAGCAGCTCCCGCCGAGTAGCGGTAGGGGCAGATACGCAGTATTTT.

This clonotype was seen ten or more times. The genes are TRBV7-6 and TRBJ1-1; a possible D gene is TRBD1 (5 bases). Germline V gives CDR1 SGHVS, CDR2 FNYEAQ. This CDR3 contains 13 residues. V shed 2 bases and J shed 4 bases, with 8 bases lying between them. CDR3 in amino acids: CASSLLTVTEAFF. In nucleotides, the CDR3 is TGTGCCAGCAGCTTACTGACAGTCACTGAAGCTTTCTTT.

In its sample, this clonotype was seen many times. J is TRBJ1-1 and V is TRBV7-2; D is possibly TRBD1 (5 bases). The germline gives CDR1 SGHTA, CDR2 FQGNSA. The CDR3 contains 13 residues. V was pared by 6 bases and J by 0 bases, with 8 bases between. CDR3 nucleotides: TGTGCCAGCAGTCGGGGGGTGAACACTGAAGCTTTCTTT. Translated, it gives CASSRGVNTEAFF.

As regards this clonotype: A read error is possible here, since a much larger clone lies one base away. The chain uses TRBV7-2 and TRBJ2-3, with D tentatively TRBD2 (6 bases). Germline V gene lookup returns CDR1 SGHTA and CDR2 FQGNSA. The CDR3 runs 15 residues. CDR3 residues: CASSLVAGYTDTRYF. CDR3 sequence (DNA): TGTGCCAGCAGCTTAGTGGCGGGGTACACAGATACGCGGTATTTT.

This clonotype occurred a few times. The genes are TRBV29-1 and TRBJ2-6; TRBD2 is a possible D gene (5 bases). Looked up from germline, CDR1 is SQVTM and CDR2 is ANQGSEA. The V gene lost 6 bases and the J gene lost 2 bases, with 8 bases spanning the gap. The CDR3 consists of 13 residues. CDR3 region: CSVRETGANVLTF. CDR3 DNA: TGCAGCGTGAGGGAAACTGGGGCCAACGTCCTGACTTTC.

This clonotype has more than one count but fewer than ten. The J gene is TRBJ2-7, the V gene TRBV7-2, with 7 positions matching TRBD1. The CDR3 spans 15 residues. Germline V gene data show CDR1 as SGHTA and CDR2 as FQGNSA. V dropped 3 bases and J dropped 0; count of bases not matched to a gene: 5. CDR3: CASSFRTGLSYEQYV. The CDR3 DNA follows: TGTGCCAGCAGCTTCAGGACAGGACTCTCCTACGAGCAGTACGTC.